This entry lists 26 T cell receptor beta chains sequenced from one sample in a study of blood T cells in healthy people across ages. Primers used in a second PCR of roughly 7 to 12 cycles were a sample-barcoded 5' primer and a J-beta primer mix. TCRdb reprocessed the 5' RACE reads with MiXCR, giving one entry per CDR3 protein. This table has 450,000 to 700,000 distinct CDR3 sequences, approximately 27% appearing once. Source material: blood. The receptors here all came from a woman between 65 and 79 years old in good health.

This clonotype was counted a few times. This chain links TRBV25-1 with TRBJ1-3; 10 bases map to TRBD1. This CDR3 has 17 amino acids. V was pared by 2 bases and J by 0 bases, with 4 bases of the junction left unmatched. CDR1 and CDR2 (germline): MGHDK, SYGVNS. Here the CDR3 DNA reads TGTGCCAGCAGTGAAGACAGGGGGCTATACTCTGGAAACACCATATATTTT. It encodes CASSEDRGLYSGNTIYF.

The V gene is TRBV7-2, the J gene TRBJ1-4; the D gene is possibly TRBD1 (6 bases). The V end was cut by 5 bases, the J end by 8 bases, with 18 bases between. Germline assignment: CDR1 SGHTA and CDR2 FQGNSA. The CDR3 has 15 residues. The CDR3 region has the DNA TGTGCCAGCAGCATACACAGGGCCTTGGGGGAAAAACTGTTTTTT. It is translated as CASSIHRALGEKLFF.

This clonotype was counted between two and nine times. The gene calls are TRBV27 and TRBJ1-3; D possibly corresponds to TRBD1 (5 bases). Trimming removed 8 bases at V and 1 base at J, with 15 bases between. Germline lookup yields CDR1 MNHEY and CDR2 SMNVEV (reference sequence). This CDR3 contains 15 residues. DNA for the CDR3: TGTGCCAGCGCCCGGGGACGGTTTTCTGGAAACACCATATATTTT. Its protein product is CASARGRFSGNTIYF.

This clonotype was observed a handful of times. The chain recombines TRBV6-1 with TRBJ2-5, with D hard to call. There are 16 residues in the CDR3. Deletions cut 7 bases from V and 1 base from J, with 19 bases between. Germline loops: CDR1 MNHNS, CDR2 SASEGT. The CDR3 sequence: CASTLTRSGVQETQYF. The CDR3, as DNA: TGTGCCAGCACCCTCACTCGGTCAGGCGTCCAAGAGACCCAGTACTTC.

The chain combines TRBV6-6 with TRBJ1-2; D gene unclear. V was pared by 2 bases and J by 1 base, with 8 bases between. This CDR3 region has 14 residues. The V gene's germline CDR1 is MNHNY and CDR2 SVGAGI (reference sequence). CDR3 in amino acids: CASSYKGRNYGYTF. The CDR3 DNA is TGTGCCAGCAGTTACAAAGGCCGTAACTATGGCTACACCTTC.

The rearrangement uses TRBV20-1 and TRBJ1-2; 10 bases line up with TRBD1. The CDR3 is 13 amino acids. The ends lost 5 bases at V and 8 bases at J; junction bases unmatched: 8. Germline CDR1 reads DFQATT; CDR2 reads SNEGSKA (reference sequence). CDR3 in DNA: TGCAGTGCTGACCGGGACAGGGGAGTGGGCTACACCTTC. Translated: CSADRDRGVGYTF.

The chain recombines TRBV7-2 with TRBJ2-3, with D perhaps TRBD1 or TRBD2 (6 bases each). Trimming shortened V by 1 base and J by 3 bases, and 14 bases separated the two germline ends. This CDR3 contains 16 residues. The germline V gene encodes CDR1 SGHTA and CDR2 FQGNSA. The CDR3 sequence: CASSLVGGRRTDTQYF. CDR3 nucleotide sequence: TGTGCCAGCAGCTTAGTAGGGGGGAGAAGGACAGATACGCAGTATTTT.

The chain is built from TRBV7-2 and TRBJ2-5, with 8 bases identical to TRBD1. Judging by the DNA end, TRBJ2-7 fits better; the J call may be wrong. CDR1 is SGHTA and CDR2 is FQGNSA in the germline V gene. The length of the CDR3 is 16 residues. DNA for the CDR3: TGTGCCAGCAGCCCCTCCGCCCGGACAGGGAATAGCGAGCAGTACTTC. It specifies CASSPSARTGNSEQYF.

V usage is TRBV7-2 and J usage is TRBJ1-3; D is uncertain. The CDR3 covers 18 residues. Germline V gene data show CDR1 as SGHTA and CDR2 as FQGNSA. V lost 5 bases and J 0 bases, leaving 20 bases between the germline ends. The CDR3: CASSPRPLDGSSGNTIYF. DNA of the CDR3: TGTGCCAGCAGCCCTAGACCCCTAGACGGGAGCTCTGGAAACACCATATATTTT.

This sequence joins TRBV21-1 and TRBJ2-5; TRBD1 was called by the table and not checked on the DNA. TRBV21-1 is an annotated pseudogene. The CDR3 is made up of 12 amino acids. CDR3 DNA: TGTGCCATCCGGGGGAACCAAGAGACCCAGTACTTC. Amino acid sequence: CAIRGNQETQYF.

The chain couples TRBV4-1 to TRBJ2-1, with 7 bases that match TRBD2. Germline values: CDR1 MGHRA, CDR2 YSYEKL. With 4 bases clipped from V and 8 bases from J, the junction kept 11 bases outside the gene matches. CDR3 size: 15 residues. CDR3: CASSLASGVGHEQFF. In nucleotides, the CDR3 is TGCGCCAGCAGCCTAGCCAGCGGGGTTGGCCATGAGCAGTTCTTC.

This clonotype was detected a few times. The CDR3 DNA follows: TGTGCCAGCAGACGGAGCGGGGGTGGTCAAGAGACCCAGTACTTC. Its translation: CASRRSGGGQETQYF. The chain has TRBV2 and TRBJ2-5; 8 bases are a match to TRBD2. The CDR3 is made up of 15 amino acids. Germline V gene sequence: CDR1 SNHLY, CDR2 FYNNEI. The junction had 8 bases not matched to a gene; V was cut back by 6 bases and J by 2 bases.

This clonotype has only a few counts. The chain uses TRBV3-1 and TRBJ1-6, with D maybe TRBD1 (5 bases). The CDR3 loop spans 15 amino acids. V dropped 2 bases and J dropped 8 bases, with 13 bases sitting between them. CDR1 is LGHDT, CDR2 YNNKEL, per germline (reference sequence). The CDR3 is CASSQTHGADSPLHF. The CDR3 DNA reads TGTGCCAGCAGCCAAACCCACGGGGCGGATTCACCCCTCCACTTT.

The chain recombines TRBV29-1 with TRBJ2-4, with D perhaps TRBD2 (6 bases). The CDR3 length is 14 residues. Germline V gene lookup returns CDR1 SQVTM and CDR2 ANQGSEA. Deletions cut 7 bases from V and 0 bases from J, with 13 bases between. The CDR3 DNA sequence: TGCAGCGCTGGAGGGGAACTAGCCAAAAACATTCAGTACTTC. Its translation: CSAGGELAKNIQYF.

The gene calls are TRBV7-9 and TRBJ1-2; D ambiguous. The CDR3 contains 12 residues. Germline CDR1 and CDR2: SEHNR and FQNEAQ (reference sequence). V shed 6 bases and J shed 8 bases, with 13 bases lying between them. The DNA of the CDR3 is TGTGCCAGCAGGCCCTCTACTGGGGGCTACACCTTC. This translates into CASRPSTGGYTF.

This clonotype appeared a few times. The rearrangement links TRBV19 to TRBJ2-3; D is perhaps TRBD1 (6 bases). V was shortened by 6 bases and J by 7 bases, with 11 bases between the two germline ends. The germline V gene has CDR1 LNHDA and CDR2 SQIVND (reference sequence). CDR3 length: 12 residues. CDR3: CASRPQGNTQYF. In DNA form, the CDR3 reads TGTGCCAGTAGGCCACAGGGAAATACGCAGTATTTT.

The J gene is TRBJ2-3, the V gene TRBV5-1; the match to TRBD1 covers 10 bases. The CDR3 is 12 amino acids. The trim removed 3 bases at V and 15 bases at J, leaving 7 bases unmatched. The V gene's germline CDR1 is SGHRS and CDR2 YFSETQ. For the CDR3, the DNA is TGCGCCAGCAGCTCCGGGGACAGGGGATTATATTTT. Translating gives CASSSGDRGLYF.

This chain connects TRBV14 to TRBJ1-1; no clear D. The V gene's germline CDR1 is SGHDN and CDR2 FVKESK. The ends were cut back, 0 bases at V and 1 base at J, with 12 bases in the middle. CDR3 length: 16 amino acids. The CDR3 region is CASSQDWKASNTEAFF. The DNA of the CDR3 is TGTGCCAGCAGCCAAGATTGGAAAGCTTCGAACACTGAAGCTTTCTTT.

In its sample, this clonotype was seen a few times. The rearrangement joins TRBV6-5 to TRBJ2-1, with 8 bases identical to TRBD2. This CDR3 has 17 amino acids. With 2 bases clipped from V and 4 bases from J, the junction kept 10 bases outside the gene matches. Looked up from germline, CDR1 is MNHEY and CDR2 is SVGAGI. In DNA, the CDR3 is TGTGCCAGCAGTTACGGATCGGCCGGGGGGGGATACAATGAGCAGTTCTTC. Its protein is CASSYGSAGGGYNEQFF.

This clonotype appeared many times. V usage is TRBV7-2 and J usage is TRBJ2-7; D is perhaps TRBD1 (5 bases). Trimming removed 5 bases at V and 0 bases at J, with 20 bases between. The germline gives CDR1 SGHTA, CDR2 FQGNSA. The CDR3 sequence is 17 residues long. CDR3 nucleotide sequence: TGTGCCAGCAGCGCATCTTACTTGACAGCCTCCTCCTACGAGCAGTACTTC. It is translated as CASSASYLTASSYEQYF.

The CDR3 protein is CSGGGTNYGYTF. DNA for the CDR3: TGCAGCGGAGGGGGAACTAACTATGGCTACACCTTC. The genes are TRBV29-1 and TRBJ1-2, with a possible D match to TRBD1 (6 bases). The V gene's germline CDR1 is SQVTM and CDR2 ANQGSEA. V gave up 7 bases and J gave up 0 bases, with 9 bases separating them. The CDR3 has 12 amino acids.

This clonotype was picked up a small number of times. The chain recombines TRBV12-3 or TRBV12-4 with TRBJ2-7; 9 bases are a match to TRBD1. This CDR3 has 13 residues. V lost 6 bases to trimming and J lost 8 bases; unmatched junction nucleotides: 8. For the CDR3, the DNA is TGTGCCAGCAGCTCAACAGGGGGCCGTAAGCAGTACTTC. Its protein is CASSSTGGRKQYF.

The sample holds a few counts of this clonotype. The DNA for the CDR3 is TGTGCCAGCAGCGTATTGGAGGGGGGCTACGAGACCCAGTACTTC. Translating gives CASSVLEGGYETQYF. The chain couples TRBV9 to TRBJ2-5; possibly TRBD1 or TRBD2 for D (6 bases each). Germline V gives CDR1 SGDLS, CDR2 YYNGEE. V was trimmed by 1 base and J by 5 bases, leaving 15 bases between them. This CDR3 comprises 15 residues.

The CDR3 region has the DNA TGTGCCAGCAGACCTGGGAGAAATGAGCAGTTCTTC. This translates into CASRPGRNEQFF. The chain links TRBV28 to TRBJ2-1, with D possibly being TRBD2 (5 bases). This CDR3 contains 12 residues. Trimming stripped 6 bases from V and 7 bases from J, with 10 bases between. Per the germline V gene, CDR1 is MDHEN and CDR2 is SYDVKM.

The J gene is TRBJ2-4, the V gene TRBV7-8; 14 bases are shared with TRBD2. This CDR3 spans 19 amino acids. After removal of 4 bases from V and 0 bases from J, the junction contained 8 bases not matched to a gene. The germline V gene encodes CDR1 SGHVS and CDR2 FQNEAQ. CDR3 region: CASSSRGLAGGLAKNIQYF. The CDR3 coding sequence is TGTGCCAGCAGCTCCAGAGGACTAGCGGGGGGACTAGCCAAAAACATTCAGTACTTC.

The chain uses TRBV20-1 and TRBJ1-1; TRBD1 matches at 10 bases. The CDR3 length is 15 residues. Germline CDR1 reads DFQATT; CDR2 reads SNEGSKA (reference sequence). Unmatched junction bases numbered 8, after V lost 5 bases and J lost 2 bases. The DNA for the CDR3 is TGCAGTGCTCACCCGGGACAGGGGCCCAACACTGAAGCTTTCTTT. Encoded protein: CSAHPGQGPNTEAFF.